The 14 T cell receptor beta chains listed next were all sequenced from one sample in a study of CD8+CD57+ T cells in acquired aplastic anemia. Genomic DNA constituted the template upon which TCR beta VDJ and CDR3 profiling was performed. In TCRdb, the reads were re-called with MiXCR into one record per CDR3 protein. Here the sample spans hundreds of thousands of distinct CDR3 sequences, 60% to 80% being singletons. Sequences were obtained from sorted CD4+, CD8+, or CD8+CD57+ T cells (not recorded which) from PBMCs. The receptors here all came from a human donor in good health, serving as a control.

This clonotype was detected ten times or more. The V gene is TRBV10-3, the J gene TRBJ2-1; tentative D call: TRBD2 (6 bases). The CDR3 covers 15 residues. Germline V CDR1 and CDR2: ENHRY, SYGVKD. V lost 6 bases to trimming and J lost 0 bases, with 12 bases between them. CDR3 loop: CAISRDSSSYNEQFF. In nucleotides, the CDR3 is TGTGCCATCAGCCGGGACTCAAGCTCCTACAATGAGCAGTTCTTC.

Concerning this clonotype itself: A single base separates this from a much larger clone, so it may be a read error. V and J are TRBV20-1 and TRBJ1-4; D remains ambiguous. The CDR3 is 16 amino acids. Germline V lookup: CDR1 DFQATT, CDR2 SNEGSKA (reference sequence). Trimming shortened V by 0 bases and J by 12 bases, and 23 bases separated the two germline ends. DNA of the CDR3: TGCAGTGCTAGAGATTTTTTCGGCCCCGGTGGAGAAGAACTGTTTTTT. Its translation is CSARDFFGPGGEELFF.

The J gene is TRBJ2-7, the V gene TRBV20-1; D may correspond to TRBD1 or TRBD2 (5 bases each). Germline values: CDR1 DFQATT, CDR2 SNEGSKA (reference sequence). The V and J ends lost 5 bases and 2 bases respectively, with 13 bases between them. This CDR3 region has 13 residues. The CDR3 sequence is CSAARDGTYEQYF. CDR3 in DNA: TGCAGTGCTGCTAGGGACGGCACCTACGAGCAGTACTTC.

This clonotype was seen at least ten times. The chain has TRBV19 and TRBJ1-1; 8 bases align to TRBD1. CDR1 is LNHDA, CDR2 SQIVND, per germline (reference sequence). The CDR3 is 11 amino acids. V lost 5 bases, J lost 9 bases, and 2 bases stayed unmatched. This chain's CDR3 is CASSDRGKAFF. In DNA form, the CDR3 reads TGTGCCAGTAGTGACAGGGGAAAAGCTTTCTTT. The whole variable domain, filled in from reference TRBV19 and TRBJ1-1, reads DGGITQSPKYLFRKEGQNVTLSCEQNLNHDAMYWYRQDPGQGLRLIYYSQIVNDFQKGDIAEGYSVSREKKESFPLTVTSAQKNPTAFYLCASSDRGKAFFGQGTRLTVV.

This clonotype was recorded many times. The V call is TRBV9, the J call TRBJ1-2, with D unresolved. V shed 3 bases and J shed 8 bases, with 11 bases lying between them. The CDR3 is made up of 12 amino acids. Germline V lookup: CDR1 SGDLS, CDR2 YYNGEE. The CDR3 protein is CASSASETGYTF. Written as DNA, the CDR3 is TGTGCCAGCAGCGCCTCGGAGACCGGCTACACCTTC. The whole variable domain, filled in from reference TRBV9 and TRBJ1-2, reads DSGVTQTPKHLITATGQRVTLRCSPRSGDLSVYWYQQSLDQGLQFLIQYYNGEERAKGNILERFSAQQFPDLHSELNLSSLELGDSALYFCASSASETGYTFGSGTRLTVV.

This clonotype was counted between two and nine times. This sequence may be a read error, since a much larger clone differs from it by one base. This CDR3 is missing its conserved last phenylalanine or tryptophan, likely due to a read error. The rearrangement joins TRBV7-4 to TRBJ1-3; D might be TRBD1 (6 bases). The germline CDR1 and CDR2 sequences are SGHVT and SQSDAQ. Trimming took off 5 bases at V and 4 bases at J, with 15 bases between the two ends. The CDR3 sequence is 15 residues long. The CDR3 is CASSPEGGRGNTIYS. The CDR3 coding sequence is TGTGCCAGCAGCCCCGAAGGGGGGCGGGGAAACACCATATATTCT.

The chain has TRBV5-4 and TRBJ1-6; D is possibly TRBD1 (5 bases). The V end was cut by 1 base, the J end by 10 bases, with 15 bases between. Germline V gene lookup returns CDR1 SGHNT and CDR2 YYREEE (reference sequence). The CDR3 has 15 amino acids. The chain's CDR3 is CASSLKEEGRSPLHF. The CDR3 DNA follows: TGTGCCAGCAGCTTGAAGGAGGAGGGGCGATCACCCCTCCACTTT.

This clonotype was seen repeatedly, ten times or more. V usage is TRBV19 and J usage is TRBJ2-1, with TRBD1 matching 10 bases. Losses at the gene ends were 2 bases for V and 5 bases for J; bases not matched to a gene: 3. Germline assignment: CDR1 LNHDA and CDR2 SQIVND (reference sequence). The CDR3 loop spans 15 amino acids. DNA for the CDR3: TGTGCCAGTAGTATATTCGGGACAGGGGACAATGAGCAGTTCTTC. Translated: CASSIFGTGDNEQFF.

This clonotype was recorded a few times. The chain has TRBV29-1 and TRBJ2-1; no clear D gene. Germline V gives CDR1 SQVTM, CDR2 ANQGSEA. Trimming shortened V by 6 bases and J by 10 bases, and 13 bases separated the two germline ends. The CDR3 extends over 11 amino acids. CDR3 nucleotide sequence: TGCAGCGTACCCACCAGGTCCGAGCAGTTCTTC. Translating it yields CSVPTRSEQFF.

There are a few counts of this clonotype. The CDR3 DNA follows: TGTGCCAGCAGTTTGTCATCTAGCCTCGGGACCCAGTACTTC. It encodes CASSLSSSLGTQYF. This rearrangement joins TRBV12-3 or TRBV12-4 to TRBJ2-5; perhaps TRBD2 as D (5 bases). V gave up 3 bases and J gave up 7 bases, with 15 bases separating them. This CDR3 has 14 residues.

V gene TRBV20-1 combines with J gene TRBJ1-2; D is uncertain. V was trimmed by 3 bases and J by 3 bases, leaving 8 bases between them. The CDR3 has 12 amino acids. The germline gives CDR1 DFQATT, CDR2 SNEGSKA (reference sequence). This CDR3 reads CSARGIHYGYTF. The CDR3 DNA follows: TGCAGTGCTAGGGGCATTCACTATGGCTACACCTTC.

On this clonotype: Here the CDR3 omits its conserved ending phenylalanine or tryptophan, so a read error is the likely source. The limits of the CDR3 on the DNA are not certain, so only TCRdb's listed CDR3 is given. This chain joins TRBV2 and TRBJ1-4; no check of the table's D call, TRBD1, against the DNA was made. Per germline, CDR1 SNHLY and CDR2 FYNNEI. The CDR3 totals 14 residues, both ends included. The CDR3 protein is CASSERRQCTDTLY.

A single count supports this clonotype. The chain links TRBV19 to TRBJ2-5, with D perhaps matching TRBD1 (5 bases). The CDR3 has 15 residues. The V gene lost 4 bases and the J gene lost 5 bases, with 17 bases spanning the gap. CDR1 LNHDA and CDR2 SQIVND come from the germline V gene (reference sequence). CDR3 region: CASSNAGLRAETQYF. As DNA, the CDR3 is TGTGCCAGTAGTAATGCCGGCCTCAGGGCCGAGACCCAGTACTTC.

The chain uses TRBV7-9 and TRBJ2-7; possible D gene TRBD2, 5 bases. Trimming removed 4 bases from V and 3 bases from J, with 7 bases in between. The germline V gene encodes CDR1 SEHNR and CDR2 FQNEAQ (reference sequence). This CDR3 spans 12 amino acids. This CDR3 reads CASSSSGYEQYF. The CDR3 DNA follows: TGTGCCAGCAGCTCCAGCGGCTACGAGCAGTACTTC.